This section outlines one T cell receptor (beta chain) sequence together with its context. As originally analysed: Counts of nucleated cells, estimated from reference gene primer amplification, were obtained. Assay used: immunoSEQ multiplex PCR; TCRdb lists only in-frame clones, some missing. That table gives V, J and clone size, and the DNA gave D and trimming. The sample comprises 60,000 to 100,000 clones, 70% to 90% of which are singletons, and approximately 4.4% rests with the top ten. The sample comes from a study of blood T cell repertoires in COVID-19. Overall study context: T cells, B-cell-depleted T cells, or PBMCs supplied cDNA or gDNA.

V was clipped by 6 bases and J by 3 bases; unmatched bases: 3. CDR3 length: 14 amino acids. CDR1 SGDLS and CDR2 YYNGEE come from the germline V gene. Material: peripheral blood. The chain joins TRBV9 to TRBJ2-1; TRBD2 matches at 10 bases. The source of this sequence is a man aged 50 to 59 with active COVID-19. CDR3 protein: CASNSGGDYNEQFF. The CDR3 DNA reads TGTGCCAGCAACAGCGGGGGGGACTACAATGAGCAGTTCTTC.